A selection of T cell receptor beta chains follows, all from one sample in a study of shared T cell receptors in the human thymus. The data were produced by immunoSEQ multiplex PCR, yet TCRdb's version contains in-frame clones alone and is incomplete. The table has 500,000 to 750,000 clones, around nine tenths seen once. The sample was also linked to a second study, of human thymus T cells.

The sequenced sample consisted of thymocytes. The origin of the receptors is a boy in the first two years of life with a congenital heart defect. Each CDR3 is given with its conserved first and last residue. A D gene is named only where the DNA matches it firmly. Clone size appears in some rows only: once, few, many, or a class for an expanded clone.

CDR3: CASRGTENSYNEQFF
DNA: TGTGCCAGTAGAGGGACAGAGAATTCCTACAATGAGCAGTTCTTC
size: NA
D: TRBD1
V: TRBV19
J: TRBJ2-1

CDR3: CASRKRETEAFF
DNA: TGTGCCAGCAGAAAAAGGGAGACTGAAGCTTTCTTT
size: NA
D: NA
V: TRBV28
J: TRBJ1-1

CDR3: CASSSPVGSRPETQYF
DNA: TGTGCCAGCAGCTCCCCGGTGGGTAGCCGGCCGGAGACCCAGTACTTC
size: NA
D: NA
V: TRBV11-3
J: TRBJ2-5

CDR3: CASSFQYEQYF
DNA: TGCGCCAGCAGCTTTCAATACGAGCAGTACTTC
size: NA
D: NA
V: TRBV5-1
J: TRBJ2-7

CDR3: CASSLVRDSQTYEQYF
DNA: TGTGCCAGCAGCCTTGTGAGGGACAGCCAAACCTACGAGCAGTACTTC
size: NA
D: TRBD1
V: TRBV14
J: TRBJ2-7

CDR3: CASSPNRWGDIQYF
DNA: TGTGCCAGTAGTCCAAACCGATGGGGAGACATTCAGTACTTC
size: few
D: NA
V: TRBV19
J: TRBJ2-4

CDR3: CASSGACGGRNIQYF
DNA: TGTGCCAGCAGTGGGGCCTGCGGGGGTCGAAACATTCAGTACTTC
size: NA
D: TRBD2
V: TRBV6-4
J: TRBJ2-4

CDR3: CASSVVEKREGRNEQFF
DNA: TGTGCCAGCAGCGTAGTAGAGAAGCGGGAGGGCCGCAATGAGCAGTTCTTC
size: NA
D: TRBD2
V: TRBV9
J: TRBJ2-1

CDR3: CASSPGTSGSVYEQFF
DNA: TGTGCCAGCAGTCCCGGGACTAGCGGGAGTGTATACGAGCAGTTCTTC
size: NA
D: TRBD2
V: TRBV2
J: TRBJ2-1

CDR3: CAWDGQGDGYTF
DNA: TGTGCCTGGGATGGACAGGGAGATGGCTACACCTTC
size: NA
D: TRBD1
V: TRBV30
J: TRBJ1-2

CDR3: CASSQGNSYEQYF
DNA: TGTGCCAGCTCCCAGGGTAATAGCTACGAGCAGTACTTC
size: NA
D: NA
V: TRBV9
J: TRBJ2-7

CDR3: CASSLGWGVTYEQYF
DNA: TGTGCCAGCAGCTTAGGGTGGGGCGTGACCTACGAGCAGTACTTC
size: NA
D: NA
V: TRBV7-6
J: TRBJ2-7

CDR3: CASSEPRRGAGGPVGIQYF
DNA: TGCGCCAGCAGTGAGCCGCGAAGGGGGGCGGGAGGGCCCGTCGGCATTCAGTACTTC
size: NA
D: TRBD2
V: TRBV10-2
J: TRBJ2-4

CDR3: CASTVSSGANVLTF
DNA: TGTGCCAGCACCGTCAGCTCTGGGGCCAACGTCCTGACTTTC
size: NA
D: NA
V: TRBV2
J: TRBJ2-6

CDR3: CASSMRGRTEAFF
DNA: TGTGCCAGTAGTATGAGAGGGAGGACTGAAGCTTTCTTT
size: NA
D: NA
V: TRBV19
J: TRBJ1-1

CDR3: CASAVQGYTIYF
DNA: TGTGCCAGCGCGGTCCAGGGATACACCATATATTTT
size: NA
D: NA
V: TRBV6-6
J: TRBJ1-3

CDR3: CASKLAYTDTQYF
DNA: TGTGCCAGTAAGCTAGCCTACACAGATACGCAGTATTTT
size: once
D: NA
V: TRBV19
J: TRBJ2-3

CDR3: CASSQRNQPQHF
DNA: TGTGCCAGCAGCCAGAGAAATCAGCCCCAGCATTTT
size: NA
D: NA
V: TRBV14
J: TRBJ1-5

CDR3: CASSLGRTRDRGPNEQYF
DNA: TGTGCCAGCAGCTTAGGGAGAACCCGGGACAGGGGACCCAACGAGCAGTACTTC
size: NA
D: TRBD1
V: TRBV11-1
J: TRBJ2-7

CDR3: CASSQTWTGVTNQPQHF
DNA: TGTGCCAGCAGCCAGACTTGGACAGGAGTAACGAATCAGCCCCAGCATTTT
size: few
D: TRBD1
V: TRBV4-2
J: TRBJ1-5

CDR3: CASSQDETGGRTEAFF
DNA: TGTGCCAGCAGCCAAGATGAGACAGGGGGCAGGACTGAAGCTTTCTTT
size: NA
D: TRBD1
V: TRBV4-2
J: TRBJ1-1

CDR3: CASSTPGTGGRYGYTF
DNA: TGTGCCAGCAGTACCCCCGGGACAGGGGGAAGGTATGGCTACACCTTC
size: NA
D: TRBD1
V: TRBV27
J: TRBJ1-2

CDR3: CASSPPRTENQPQHF
DNA: TGTGCCAGCAGCCCCCCTCGGACAGAGAATCAGCCCCAGCATTTT
size: NA
D: NA
V: TRBV14
J: TRBJ1-5

CDR3: CASSPGLAEETQYF
DNA: TGTGCCAGCAGTCCGGGACTAGCTGAAGAGACCCAGTACTTC
size: once
D: TRBD2
V: TRBV27
J: TRBJ2-5

CDR3: CASSQEGRRGNTIYF
DNA: TGCGCCAGCAGCCAAGAAGGCCGCAGGGGAAACACCATATATTTT
size: NA
D: NA
V: TRBV4-3
J: TRBJ1-3

CDR3: CASSLAGGDGYTF
DNA: TGCGCCAGCAGCTTGGCAGGGGGCGATGGCTACACCTTC
size: NA
D: TRBD1
V: TRBV5-1
J: TRBJ1-2